This T cell receptor beta chain was retrieved from a study of regulatory T cells in long-lasting Graves disease. The study, taken as a whole, reports: The persistent group shared 2,500 to 3,000 public clonotypes, more than the 850 to 1,000 shared by new patients.

Described time point: persistent/refractory GD, antithyroid drugs over 5 years with positive TRAb. RNA isolated from PBMCs was used to make the TCR library. HTBI primers from iRepertoire and Arm-PCR of CDR3 regions yielded the TCR beta libraries. From the multiplex PCR reads, TCRdb called clonotypes with MiXCR, one entry per CDR3 protein. Here the sample spans some 470,000 distinct CDR3 sequences, roughly 21% being singletons. From germline, CDR1 is SNHLY and CDR2 FYNNEI. Trimming at V came to 4 bases and at J to 6 bases, leaving 14 bases not matched to a gene. The CDR3 sequence is 16 residues long. Regarding this clonotype: What it binds is not known. A single base separates this from a much larger clone, so it may be a read error.

Sequenced material: peripheral blood mononuclear cells (PBMCs), taken when the disease was refractory, from a patient treated with antithyroid drugs. This chain links TRBV2 with TRBJ1-1; TRBD1 matches at 7 bases. The clonotype was recovered from a female donor with Graves disease. In DNA, the CDR3 is TGTGCCAGCAGTGTCGAGGGGGCGAGTAGTAACGCTGAAGCTTTCTTT. Translated, it gives CASSVEGASSNAEAFF.